Each of the 12 T cell receptor beta chains below was sequenced from the same sample in a study of regulatory T cells in long-lasting Graves disease. Indicated time point: newly diagnosed GD, antithyroid drugs for less than 3 months. After RNA was extracted from PBMCs, the TCR library was made from it. Arm-PCR of CDR3 regions with iRepertoire HTBI primers generated TCR beta libraries. From the multiplex PCR reads, TCRdb called clonotypes with MiXCR, one entry per CDR3 protein. The sample includes hundreds of thousands of distinct CDR3 sequences, 15% to 20% of them seen just once. These data were also filed under a second study, of T cells in Graves' hyperthyroidism and ophthalmopathy.

The sequencing here drew on peripheral blood mononuclear cells (PBMCs), taken at new diagnosis, from a patient treated with antithyroid drugs. These receptors all come from a woman between 25 and 40 years old with Graves disease.

This clonotype was counted many times. This chain connects TRBV28 to TRBJ2-2; D is unclear. The CDR3 loop spans 14 amino acids. Germline V gene sequence: CDR1 MDHEN, CDR2 SYDVKM. V lost 6 bases to trimming and J lost 3 bases, with 11 bases between them. The CDR3 is CASSYREYTGELFF. DNA of the CDR3: TGTGCCAGCAGCTACAGAGAATACACCGGGGAGCTGTTTTTT.

There are a few counts of this clonotype. V is TRBV11-3 and J is TRBJ2-3, with TRBD2 identical over 7 bases. The CDR3 sequence is 15 residues long. V was clipped by 4 bases and J by 1 base; unmatched bases: 5. CDR1 and CDR2 from the germline V gene are SGHNT and YENEEA. The CDR3 region is CASSSRAGRTDTQYF. DNA for the CDR3: TGTGCCAGCAGCTCTCGAGCGGGGCGCACAGATACGCAGTATTTT.

This clonotype was counted many times. V gene TRBV27 combines with J gene TRBJ1-1; the D is unclear. The CDR3 has 14 amino acids. V was shortened by 3 bases and J by 1 base, with 9 bases between the two germline ends. Germline CDR1 MNHEY, CDR2 SMNVEV (reference sequence). CDR3 in amino acids: CASSLMEGNTEAFF. CDR3 DNA: TGTGCCAGCAGTTTGATGGAGGGGAACACTGAAGCTTTCTTT.

At least ten counts were recorded for this clonotype. The V gene is TRBV20-1, the J gene TRBJ1-1; D call uncertain. CDR1 is DFQATT and CDR2 is SNEGSKA in the germline V gene (reference sequence). The CDR3 length is 12 residues. The CDR3: CSTRRVTTEAFF. The CDR3 DNA reads as TGCAGCACTAGGCGTGTGACCACTGAAGCTTTCTTT.

The chain has TRBV19 and TRBJ1-5, with TRBD1 matching over 8 bases. V gave up 4 bases and J gave up 9 bases; unmatched junction bases: 8. CDR3 size: 14 residues. Looked up from germline, CDR1 is LNHDA and CDR2 is SQIVND (reference sequence). The chain's CDR3 is CASSTPDRVLPQHF. The CDR3, as DNA: TGTGCCAGTAGTACTCCGGACAGGGTCTTGCCCCAGCATTTT.

With respect to this clonotype: This sequence may be a read error, since a much larger clone differs from it by one base. The chain is built from TRBV6-5 and TRBJ1-6; D call uncertain. The germline V gene encodes CDR1 MNHEY and CDR2 SVGAGI. Trimming took 2 bases from V and 0 from J, leaving 8 bases between them. This CDR3 contains 16 residues. The CDR3 DNA follows: TGTGCCAGCAGTTACCATAGGAGCTCCTATAATTCACCCCTCCACTTT. It codes for CASSYHRSSYNSPLHF.

There are a few counts of this clonotype. The CDR3 here is CASSRGGRNQETQYF. The CDR3, as DNA: TGTGCCAGCAGCCGAGGGGGGCGGAATCAAGAGACCCAGTACTTC. The chain has TRBV5-6 and TRBJ2-5, with D perhaps given as TRBD1 or TRBD2 (6 bases each). CDR3 length: 15 amino acids. Trimming removed 4 bases at V and 2 bases at J, with 15 bases between. Germline CDR1 reads SGHDT; CDR2 reads YYEEEE. The variable domain in full, with the rest retrieved from reference TRBV5-6 and TRBJ2-5, is DAGVTQSPTHLIKTRGQQVTLRCSPKSGHDTVSWYQQALGQGPQFIFQYYEEEERQRGNFPDRFSGHQFPNYSSELNVNALLLGDSALYLCASSRGGRNQETQYFGPGTRLLVL.

This clonotype showed up many times. Written as DNA, the CDR3 is TGCGCCAGCAGCTCTACACAGACCTTTTACGAGCAGTACTTC. Translation gives CASSSTQTFYEQYF. The rearrangement links TRBV5-1 to TRBJ2-7; D remains ambiguous. Between the trimmed V and J ends, which lost 3 bases and 4 bases, there was a span of 14 bases. The germline V gene has CDR1 SGHRS and CDR2 YFSETQ. This CDR3 region has 14 residues.

The CDR3 here is CASSRTNEEKLFF. CDR3 coding DNA: TGTGCCAGCAGCCGGACTAATGAGGAAAAACTGTTTTTT. The chain is built from TRBV12-3 or TRBV12-4 and TRBJ1-4, with D unclear. There are 13 residues in the CDR3. Trimming shortened V by 6 bases and J by 8 bases, and 13 bases separated the two germline ends.

This clonotype was seen at least ten times. The chain combines TRBV7-2 with TRBJ1-1; 7 bases agree with TRBD1. V gave up 5 bases and J gave up 4 bases; unmatched junction bases: 7. From germline, CDR1 is SGHTA and CDR2 FQGNSA. The CDR3 length is 14 residues. The CDR3 sequence is CASSGHRGRTEAFF. The CDR3 DNA reads as TGTGCCAGCAGCGGGCACAGGGGACGCACTGAAGCTTTCTTT.

This clonotype was detected a few times. One end of the junction does not line up with germline, which may come from a read error. The chain couples TRBV20-1 to TRBJ2-1; either TRBD1 or TRBD2 may fit D (6 bases each). The germline V gene has CDR1 DFQATT and CDR2 SNEGSKA (reference sequence). This CDR3 is built from 13 residues. The CDR3 nucleotides are TGCGGTGCTAGATCGTGGGGGCGGGGTGAGCAGTTCTTC. This encodes CGARSWGRGEQFF.

V and J are TRBV7-6 and TRBJ2-3; maybe TRBD2 (7 bases). V gave up 5 bases and J gave up 4 bases, with 16 bases separating them. This CDR3 spans 15 amino acids. Germline-derived CDR1 and CDR2 are SGHVS and FNYEAQ. The CDR3 DNA sequence: TGTGCCAGCAGCATGGGGGCGGGAGTAGCAGATACGCAGTATTTT. It encodes CASSMGAGVADTQYF.